This record looks at one T cell receptor beta chain sequence and its context. Its antigen is not identified. Clones were sequenced by immunoSEQ multiplex PCR, and TCRdb holds only the in-frame ones, with some missing. This sample has about 67,000 clones, with 70% to 90% found just once. Germline values: CDR1 WNHNN, CDR2 SYGVQD (reference sequence). Germline trimming cut 2 bases from V and 1 base from J; bases unmatched to any gene: 13. This CDR3 has 19 amino acids. The sample comes from a study of OX40 agonist ivuxolimab in advanced cancers. At the level of the study: In three patients, partial responses were observed, one with hepatocellular carcinoma and two with cutaneous melanoma. Study-wide points: Which antigen the expanded peripheral T cells recognized is unknown. Normalized expansion of T-cell clones was also low for some nonresponders.

This clonotype originated in an adult with an advanced solid tumor such as melanoma, head and neck, liver or kidney cancer. Sequencing used CD4+ or CD8+ T cells sorted from blood, obtained in a trial of the OX40 agonist ivuxolimab. The chain employs TRBV10-1 and TRBJ1-1; 10 bases line up with TRBD1. CDR3 residues: CASSEPLTGGVSRNTEAFF. DNA for the CDR3: TGCGCCAGCAGTGAGCCTTTGACAGGGGGCGTTTCGAGGAACACTGAAGCTTTCTTT.